The 23 T cell receptor beta chains given below trace back to one sample, sequenced in a study of blood T cell repertoires in COVID-19. Generated by immunoSEQ multiplex PCR, the TCRdb table keeps only in-frame clones and is missing some. The sample lists 30,000 to 40,000 clones, 85% to 95% occurring once. Sequencing input: peripheral blood. Receptors originate from a male donor with active COVID-19.

The V gene is TRBV2, the J gene TRBJ1-4; 10 bases align to TRBD1. Germline V lookup: CDR1 SNHLY, CDR2 FYNNEI. This CDR3 has 15 amino acids. The V segment lost 7 bases and the J segment 12 bases; nucleotides outside the gene matches: 14. DNA for the CDR3: TGTGCCAGCACCCGGGACAGGGGAAGTATTGCGGAACTGTTTTTT. As protein: CASTRDRGSIAELFF.

The chain uses TRBV19 and TRBJ2-3; D uncertain. Germline CDR1 LNHDA, CDR2 SQIVND (reference sequence). Deletions cut 0 bases from V and 0 bases from J, with 7 bases between. The CDR3 totals 15 residues. CDR3 loop: CASSIDVRSTDTQYF. The CDR3 region has the DNA TGTGCCAGTAGTATAGATGTCAGAAGCACAGATACGCAGTATTTT.

The V gene is TRBV7-2, the J gene TRBJ1-5, with D tentatively TRBD1 (5 bases). The V end was cut by 1 base, the J end by 4 bases, with 11 bases between. This CDR3 contains 15 residues. Germline values: CDR1 SGHTA, CDR2 FQGNSA. The CDR3 loop is CASSLDGHRNQPQHF. The CDR3 DNA reads TGTGCCAGCAGCTTAGATGGACATCGGAATCAGCCCCAGCATTTT.

V usage is TRBV30 and J usage is TRBJ1-1; D gene ambiguous. The CDR3 sequence is 14 residues long. The V gene's germline CDR1 is GTSNPN and CDR2 SVGIG (reference sequence). Between the trimmed V and J ends, which lost 5 bases and 5 bases, there was a span of 18 bases. This CDR3 reads CAWHQSFLVTEAFF. The CDR3 DNA reads TGTGCCTGGCATCAGTCTTTCTTGGTTACTGAAGCTTTCTTT.

Concerning this clone itself: Other nucleotide sequences in the sample specify the same CDR3. The chain recombines TRBV11-2 with TRBJ2-6; D gene unclear. V lost 2 bases to trimming and J lost 2 bases, with 16 bases between them. In germline, CDR1 is SGHAT, CDR2 FQNNGV. The CDR3 consists of 18 residues. This chain's CDR3 is CASSLSSSSSPGANVLTF. The CDR3 DNA sequence: TGTGCCAGCAGCTTATCTTCGTCGTCGAGCCCTGGGGCCAACGTCCTGACTTTC.

The gene calls are TRBV5-4 and TRBJ2-4; 11 bases are a match to TRBD2. This CDR3 region has 16 residues. Germline CDR1 is SGHNT and CDR2 is YYREEE (reference sequence). V was pared by 0 bases and J by 6 bases, with 5 bases of the junction left unmatched. The CDR3: CASSLGSGGAGNIQYF. Written as DNA, the CDR3 is TGTGCCAGCAGCTTGGGTAGCGGGGGGGCCGGAAACATTCAGTACTTC.

This clone was seen only once. The rearrangement links TRBV7-8 to TRBJ2-2; TRBD2 matches at 12 bases. Losses at the gene ends were 3 bases for V and 1 base for J; bases not matched to a gene: 6. This CDR3 region has 18 residues. CDR1 SGHVS and CDR2 FQNEAQ come from the germline V gene. For the CDR3, the DNA is TGTGCCAGCAGCTTCCCTAGCGGGGGGGCGGTGAACACCGGGGAGCTGTTTTTT. As protein: CASSFPSGGAVNTGELFF.

The chain is built from TRBV12-3 or TRBV12-4 and TRBJ2-1; no clear D gene. The CDR3 extends over 13 amino acids. With 1 base removed from V and 2 bases from J, the gap between germline ends came to 3 bases. The CDR3, as DNA: TGTGCCAGCAGTTTAGACACCTACAATGAGCAGTTCTTC. This encodes CASSLDTYNEQFF.

V is TRBV5-1 and J is TRBJ2-1, with TRBD2 matching over 8 bases. This CDR3 region has 16 residues. Germline V CDR1 and CDR2: SGHRS, YFSETQ. V shed 6 bases and J 2 bases; nucleotides not matched to a gene: 10. CDR3 sequence: CASTPRSSGAYNEQFF. The CDR3 nucleotides are TGCGCCAGCACCCCCCGGAGTAGCGGGGCCTACAATGAGCAGTTCTTC.

The V gene is TRBV18, the J gene TRBJ1-6; 8 nucleotides align to TRBD1. V lost 4 bases to trimming and J lost 6 bases; unmatched junction nucleotides: 5. Germline V gene data show CDR1 as KGHSH and CDR2 as LQKENI. This CDR3 has 15 residues. The CDR3 reads CASSLATGGNSPLHF. The CDR3 region has the DNA TGTGCCAGCTCACTAGCCACAGGGGGTAATTCACCCCTCCACTTT.

The rearrangement links TRBV27 to TRBJ1-2; 8 nucleotides agree with TRBD1. The CDR3 is 13 amino acids. With V trimmed by 8 bases and J by 5 bases, 7 bases remained unmatched. The germline CDR1 and CDR2 sequences are MNHEY and SMNVEV (reference sequence). In DNA, the CDR3 is TGTGCCAGCGCGACAGGGGTAAGGTATGGCTACACCTTC. Its protein product is CASATGVRYGYTF.

The rearrangement joins TRBV2 to TRBJ2-1; TRBD1 is a possible D gene (6 bases). Trimming removed 7 bases at V and 6 bases at J, with 13 bases between. This CDR3 has 13 amino acids. Germline-derived CDR1 and CDR2 are SNHLY and FYNNEI. The CDR3 loop reads CASNQGRINEQFF. The DNA for the CDR3 is TGTGCCAGCAACCAGGGGAGAATCAATGAGCAGTTCTTC.

The chain recombines TRBV7-2 with TRBJ1-2, with D unclear. The CDR3 extends over 13 amino acids. Trimming removed 2 bases from V and 5 bases from J, with 9 bases in between. Germline assignment: CDR1 SGHTA and CDR2 FQGNSA. The CDR3 region is CASSLPSGYGYTF. CDR3 DNA: TGTGCCAGCAGCTTACCGTCGGGATATGGCTACACCTTC.

The CDR3 DNA follows: TGTGCCAGCAGTAACCAGGGGGCTTGGGCCAACGTCCTGACTTTC. As protein: CASSNQGAWANVLTF. This rearrangement joins TRBV6-2 or TRBV6-3 to TRBJ2-6; 8 nucleotides agree with TRBD1. Germline V gene data show CDR1 as MNHEY and CDR2 as SVGEGT. CDR3 length: 15 residues. Trimming at V came to 5 bases and at J to 5 bases, leaving 5 bases not matched to a gene.

This chain links TRBV2 with TRBJ1-2; perhaps TRBD1 as D (6 bases). Germline CDR1 is SNHLY and CDR2 is FYNNEI. Trimming stripped 3 bases from V and 3 bases from J, with 14 bases between. The CDR3 is 15 amino acids. This CDR3 is CASSDRQGIDYGYTF. Written as DNA, the CDR3 is TGTGCCAGCAGTGATAGGCAGGGGATCGACTATGGCTACACCTTC.

The V call is TRBV5-1, the J call TRBJ1-2; no reliable D call. The CDR3 spans 15 residues. The V gene's germline CDR1 is SGHRS and CDR2 YFSETQ. V was clipped by 4 bases and J by 0 bases, with 13 bases between them. The CDR3 region has the DNA TGCGCCAGCAGCCTAGATCTAGGAGCTAACTATGGCTACACCTTC. Translation: CASSLDLGANYGYTF.

The rearrangement uses TRBV7-2 and TRBJ2-3; 8 bases match TRBD2. After removal of 5 bases from V and 6 bases from J, the junction contained 10 bases not matched to a gene. The CDR3 spans 15 residues. Germline V gene data show CDR1 as SGHTA and CDR2 as FQGNSA. The CDR3 region is CASSTTRAGGDTQYF. CDR3 nucleotide sequence: TGTGCCAGCAGCACGACTAGGGCGGGGGGTGATACGCAGTATTTT.

The chain links TRBV7-2 to TRBJ2-5; D is possibly TRBD1 (5 bases). The V gene's germline CDR1 is SGHTA and CDR2 FQGNSA. The CDR3 is 13 amino acids. V was clipped by 4 bases and J by 5 bases, with 11 bases between them. The CDR3 nucleotides are TGTGCCAGCAGCTCAGGGATTGGGGAGACCCAGTACTTC. Protein sequence: CASSSGIGETQYF.

The V call is TRBV7-2, the J call TRBJ2-4; weak D call: TRBD2 (7 bases). The germline V gene encodes CDR1 SGHTA and CDR2 FQGNSA. V was cut by 8 bases and J by 0 bases, with 11 bases left in between. This CDR3 contains 14 residues. CDR3 in DNA: TGTGCCAGCTCAAGGGGGGGAGCCAAAAACATTCAGTACTTC. Its protein is CASSRGGAKNIQYF.

The J gene is TRBJ2-5, the V gene TRBV9; 11 bases align to TRBD2. Trimming removed 0 bases from V and 5 bases from J; junction bases left unmatched: 9. The CDR3 length is 17 residues. The germline gives CDR1 SGDLS, CDR2 YYNGEE. The CDR3 is CASSVAGTSGGVETQYF. Here the CDR3 DNA reads TGTGCCAGCAGCGTAGCGGGTACTAGCGGGGGTGTTGAGACCCAGTACTTC.

J is TRBJ2-5 and V is TRBV10-3; D possibly corresponds to TRBD2 (7 bases). Germline V gene sequence: CDR1 ENHRY, CDR2 SYGVKD. This CDR3 has 14 amino acids. V was clipped by 3 bases and J by 5 bases, with 13 bases between them. The CDR3 sequence: CAISEGGARETQYF. The CDR3 bases are TGTGCCATCAGTGAAGGGGGGGCCCGGGAGACCCAGTACTTC.

This clone occurred once. The chain is built from TRBV18 and TRBJ2-7; TRBD1 agrees at 7 bases. The J segment lost 1 base and the V segment lost 4 bases, leaving 4 bases of the junction unmatched. This CDR3 region has 14 residues. Germline CDR1 KGHSH, CDR2 LQKENI. Written as DNA, the CDR3 is TGTGCCAGCTCACGTGGACAGGTTTCCTACGAGCAGTACTTC. It encodes CASSRGQVSYEQYF.

J is TRBJ2-2 and V is TRBV7-9, with D possibly being TRBD2 (6 bases). Looked up from germline, CDR1 is SEHNR and CDR2 is FQNEAQ (reference sequence). V dropped 6 bases and J dropped 6 bases, with 11 bases sitting between them. This CDR3 is built from 13 residues. Here the CDR3 reads CASRPSGAGELFF. In nucleotides, the CDR3 is TGTGCCAGCAGACCGTCGGGAGCCGGGGAGCTGTTTTTT.